This T cell receptor beta chain was identified in a study of Graves' ophthalmopathy and Graves' hyperthyroidism. The authors amplified TCR beta CDR3 regions from RNA transcripts. The authors performed first-round RT-PCR with HTBI primers and then a second-round multiplex PCR. TCRdb fed the multiplex PCR reads into MiXCR, producing one record per CDR3 protein. The table shows 450,000 to 600,000 distinct CDR3 sequences, with approximately 37% occurring only once. The receptor was derived from an adult man with Graves' hyperthyroidism. Sequences were obtained from peripheral blood or thyroid tissue (not recorded which).

The CDR3 protein is CATSRTGGTGNEKLFF. In DNA, the CDR3 is TGTGCCACCAGCAGAACAGGGGGGACAGGGAATGAAAAACTGTTTTTT. This chain joins TRBV15 and TRBJ1-4, with 9 bases matching TRBD1. V was clipped by 2 bases and J by 5 bases; unmatched bases: 6. Germline V gene data show CDR1 as LNHNV and CDR2 as YYDKDF (reference sequence). CDR3 size: 16 residues.